Listed below are T cell receptor beta chains from one sample, sequenced in a study of blood T cell repertoires in COVID-19. TCRdb's copy holds only in-frame clones and misses some; the assay was immunoSEQ multiplex PCR. The repertoire consists of more than 250,000 clones, with roughly 85% occurring once and the leading ten covering 2.2%. The sequencing input was PBMCs or T cells enriched from blood (not recorded which). The receptors stem from a man between 25 and 39 years old who had recovered from COVID-19. The CDR3 runs from the conserved cysteine through the conserved F or W. A D gene is named only where the DNA matches it firmly. A clone size is listed for some rows: how often the clone was seen (once, few, many), or a class if it is expanded.

j_call clone_size v_call d_call cdr3_nt cdr3_aa
TRBJ1-1 - TRBV5-1 - TGCGCCAGCAGAGCCAGCAGGGGGAACACTGAAGCTTTCTTT CASRASRGNTEAFF
TRBJ1-5 - TRBV19 - TGTGCCAGTAGTATTATCTCCTCAGTGATATTTAGCAATCAGCCCCAGCATTTT CASSIISSVIFSNQPQHF
TRBJ2-7 few TRBV7-9 TRBD1 TGTGCCAGCAGCTTGGGGAAGGGGGCGGTCGAGCAGTACTTC CASSLGKGAVEQYF
TRBJ2-7 once TRBV30 - TGTGCCTGGAGACCAGGGGGGTCCCTCGTCGAGCAGTACTTC CAWRPGGSLVEQYF
TRBJ2-7 - TRBV6-1 TRBD2 TGTGCCAGCAGTGAAGGGACTAGAGAGCAGTACTTC CASSEGTREQYF
TRBJ1-2 once TRBV18 TRBD1 TGTGCCAGCTCACCCCTCCCCGGGACAGGGGGCGGCTATGGCTACACCTTC CASSPLPGTGGGYGYTF
TRBJ2-3 - TRBV30 - TGTGCCTGGAGTGTACGAGGGGATACGCAGTATTTT CAWSVRGDTQYF
TRBJ2-5 - TRBV10-3 TRBD1 TGTGCCATCAGTGAGAGAGGAACAGGGGGGTACCAAGAGACCCAGTACTTC CAISERGTGGYQETQYF
TRBJ2-5 - TRBV15 TRBD2 TGTGCCACCAGCAGAGGGACTAGCGGGGGGGCCCAAGAGACCCAGTACTTC CATSRGTSGGAQETQYF
TRBJ2-7 - TRBV6-5 TRBD1 TGTGCCAGCGGACAGGCCTACGAGCAGTACTTC CASGQAYEQYF
TRBJ2-7 once TRBV27 TRBD1 TGTGCCAGCAGTTTATACAGGGGTTACGAGCAGTACTTC CASSLYRGYEQYF
TRBJ1-5 - TRBV2 - TGTGCCAGCATGGGCACCAATAATCAGCCCCAGCATTTT CASMGTNNQPQHF